This T cell receptor beta chain was found in a study of post-analysis software for immune sequencing data. CDR1 is MNHEY, CDR2 SVGAGI, per germline. Deletions cut 2 bases from V and 0 bases from J, with 8 bases between. The CDR3 contains 15 residues. Study-level findings and limits: Comparison with controls showed significantly lower normalized Chao1 diversity in multiple sclerosis patients. TRBV segments more frequent in patients than in controls numbered roughly 5 and included TRBV5-6, TRBV5-1 and TRBV20-1.

cDNA libraries for TCR beta contained unique molecular identifiers. A population of roughly 0.95 to 10 million T cells gave rise to about half a million cDNA molecules. TCRdb analysed the PCR reads with MiXCR anew, one entry per CDR3 protein. The sample lists fewer than 550,000 distinct CDR3 sequences, 34% occurring once. Comments on this clonotype: Its antigen remains unidentified.

The sample comprised blood. The origin of this receptor is a girl aged 2 to 17 with multiple sclerosis. The chain links TRBV6-5 to TRBJ2-1; D remains ambiguous. The CDR3 DNA follows: TGTGCCAGCAGTTACGAAACGGTCTCCTACAATGAGCAGTTCTTC. Its protein is CASSYETVSYNEQFF.